Below, 8 T cell receptor beta chains from the same sample are listed, as sequenced in a study of T-cell reconstitution after alpha-beta-depleted transplantation in children. Preparation of the TCRbeta library was carried out with unique molecular identifiers. Each CDR3 protein is one row after TCRdb ran MiXCR on the PCR reads. The table has about 340,000 distinct CDR3 sequences, roughly 15% seen once. The source material was PBMCs, sampled from the stem cell graft. The receptor set was obtained from a human donor who donated a stem cell graft to a child with Fanconi anemia.

The chain links TRBV9 to TRBJ1-3; the match to TRBD1 covers 8 bases. Trimming took 4 bases from V and 3 from J; bases not matched to a gene: 9. CDR3 size: 16 residues. Germline V lookup: CDR1 SGDLS, CDR2 YYNGEE. The CDR3 protein is CASSHPTGDSGNTIYF. The CDR3 region has the DNA TGTGCCAGCAGCCATCCGACAGGGGATAGTGGAAACACCATATATTTT.

This clonotype has only a few counts. The chain couples TRBV12-3 or TRBV12-4 to TRBJ1-6; no definite D call. The V end was cut by 3 bases, the J end by 5 bases, with 5 bases between. The CDR3 has 13 residues. The CDR3 reads CASSFTDNSPLHF. The CDR3 region has the DNA TGTGCCAGCAGTTTCACAGATAATTCACCCCTCCACTTT.

The chain joins TRBV6-1 to TRBJ1-3, with TRBD1 identical over 7 bases. The CDR3 extends over 13 amino acids. V trimming: 7 bases; J trimming: 4 bases; junction bases outside the gene matches: 4. The germline CDR1 and CDR2 sequences are MNHNS and SASEGT. This chain's CDR3 is CASTGGSGNTIYF. CDR3 DNA: TGTGCCAGCACAGGGGGATCAGGAAACACCATATATTTT.

This clonotype showed up just a few times. The chain combines TRBV5-4 with TRBJ1-2; the D is unclear. The CDR3 is 14 residues long. The V gene's germline CDR1 is SGHNT and CDR2 YYREEE (reference sequence). V was pared by 3 bases and J by 5 bases, with 14 bases between. Here the CDR3 reads CASSSEGRRYGYTF. The CDR3 DNA reads TGTGCCAGCAGCTCTGAGGGCAGGCGATATGGCTACACCTTC.

This clonotype occurred many times. The gene calls are TRBV5-6 and TRBJ2-1; D is perhaps TRBD1 or TRBD2 (6 bases each). CDR1 and CDR2 (germline): SGHDT, YYEEEE. Trimming took 3 bases from V and 8 from J, leaving 15 bases between them. The CDR3 is made up of 14 amino acids. The CDR3 loop reads CASSSGGFPHEQFF. In DNA form, the CDR3 reads TGTGCCAGCAGCTCCGGGGGCTTTCCACATGAGCAGTTCTTC. The full variable domain, rest sourced from reference TRBV5-6 and TRBJ2-1, is DAGVTQSPTHLIKTRGQQVTLRCSPKSGHDTVSWYQQALGQGPQFIFQYYEEEERQRGNFPDRFSGHQFPNYSSELNVNALLLGDSALYLCASSSGGFPHEQFFGPGTRLTVL.

The J gene is TRBJ1-1, the V gene TRBV6-1; D is undetermined. The CDR3 runs 17 residues. The germline V gene encodes CDR1 MNHNS and CDR2 SASEGT. Trimming cost V 7 bases and J 4 bases, with 25 bases left between them. The CDR3 region is CASTLGGGFFGGTEAFF. The CDR3 nucleotides read TGTGCCAGCACCCTAGGTGGAGGGTTTTTTGGCGGCACTGAAGCTTTCTTT.

This clonotype was detected many times. This chain links TRBV4-3 with TRBJ1-6, with a possible D match to TRBD1 (6 bases). CDR3 length: 15 residues. V shed 1 base and J shed 9 bases, with 13 bases lying between them. Germline assignment: CDR1 LGHNA and CDR2 YSLEER. DNA of the CDR3: TGCGCCAGCAGCCAAGCAGGGGAGTGGAGTTCACCCCTCCACTTT. Translated, it gives CASSQAGEWSSPLHF.

A few counts support this clonotype. J is TRBJ1-2 and V is TRBV7-9; 9 bases are shared with TRBD1. CDR1 and CDR2 from the germline V gene are SEHNR and FQNEAQ (reference sequence). J was trimmed by 4 bases and V by 7 bases; bases with no gene match: 7. This CDR3 is 14 amino acids long. The CDR3 here is CASNRGHLGYGYTF. For the CDR3, the DNA is TGTGCCAGCAACAGGGGGCACCTCGGCTATGGCTACACCTTC. The variable domain in full, completed from reference TRBV7-9 and TRBJ1-2, reads DTGVSQNPRHKITKRGQNVTFRCDPISEHNRLYWYRQTLGQGPEFLTYFQNEAQLEKSRLLSDRFSAERPKGSFSTLEIQRTEQGDSAMYLCASNRGHLGYGYTFGSGTRLTVV.